The following is a TCR beta chain sequence with its context. The antigen is undetermined. The data are from a study of OX40 agonist ivuxolimab in advanced cancers. As for the study in general: Given to patients was ivuxolimab, an agonistic anti-OX40 (CD134) antibody.

V gave up 4 bases and J gave up 8 bases; unmatched junction bases: 9. CDR3 size: 16 residues. Germline V gene sequence: CDR1 SGHRS, CDR2 YFSETQ. The assay was immunoSEQ multiplex PCR, and TCRdb's table has in-frame clones only and misses some. The sample gives tens of thousands of clones, around 85% of which show up once; 1% is in the top ten. Study-level findings and limits: CD8+ T cells were the subset that, on average, had more expanded clones than CD4+. Clones of CD4+ and CD8+ blood T cells grew by week 6 at doses of 0.1 to 3.0 mg/kg.

The chain has TRBV5-1 and TRBJ2-1; 13 nucleotides line up with TRBD2. The source is an adult with an advanced solid tumor such as melanoma, head and neck, liver or kidney cancer. This specimen consisted of CD4+ or CD8+ T cells sorted from blood, obtained in a trial of the OX40 agonist ivuxolimab. The CDR3 is CASSLGGTSGVDEQFF. DNA for the CDR3: TGCGCCAGCAGCCTGGGAGGGACTAGCGGGGTCGATGAGCAGTTCTTC.